Here is one T cell receptor beta chain with its context. Its antigen is unidentified. Other nucleotide sequences in the sample specify the same CDR3. This CDR3 is 14 amino acids long. Germline assignment: CDR1 KGHSH and CDR2 LQKENI. The ends lost 3 bases at V and 4 bases at J; junction bases unmatched: 4. It was with 60 Vbeta and 13 Jbeta primers that the PCR ran. Data came from immunoSEQ multiplex PCR; TCRdb stores just in-frame clones and leaves some out. The table has 150,000 to 200,000 clones, about 80% seen once. These data are taken from a study of cytomegalovirus exposure and HLA in healthy donors. Findings and limits, study-wide: The Asian-associated ancestry cluster reportedly had fewer N-insertions than the roughly 670-donor mean in a later analysis.

Sequencing was done on a sample of PBMCs. This sequence originates from a woman aged 40 to 55 in good health and CMV-seronegative. The chain employs TRBV18 and TRBJ2-7; 9 nucleotides agree with TRBD1. CDR3 sequence reads: CASSPGQGLYEQYF. The DNA for the CDR3 is TGTGCCAGCTCACCGGGACAGGGTTTATACGAGCAGTACTTC.